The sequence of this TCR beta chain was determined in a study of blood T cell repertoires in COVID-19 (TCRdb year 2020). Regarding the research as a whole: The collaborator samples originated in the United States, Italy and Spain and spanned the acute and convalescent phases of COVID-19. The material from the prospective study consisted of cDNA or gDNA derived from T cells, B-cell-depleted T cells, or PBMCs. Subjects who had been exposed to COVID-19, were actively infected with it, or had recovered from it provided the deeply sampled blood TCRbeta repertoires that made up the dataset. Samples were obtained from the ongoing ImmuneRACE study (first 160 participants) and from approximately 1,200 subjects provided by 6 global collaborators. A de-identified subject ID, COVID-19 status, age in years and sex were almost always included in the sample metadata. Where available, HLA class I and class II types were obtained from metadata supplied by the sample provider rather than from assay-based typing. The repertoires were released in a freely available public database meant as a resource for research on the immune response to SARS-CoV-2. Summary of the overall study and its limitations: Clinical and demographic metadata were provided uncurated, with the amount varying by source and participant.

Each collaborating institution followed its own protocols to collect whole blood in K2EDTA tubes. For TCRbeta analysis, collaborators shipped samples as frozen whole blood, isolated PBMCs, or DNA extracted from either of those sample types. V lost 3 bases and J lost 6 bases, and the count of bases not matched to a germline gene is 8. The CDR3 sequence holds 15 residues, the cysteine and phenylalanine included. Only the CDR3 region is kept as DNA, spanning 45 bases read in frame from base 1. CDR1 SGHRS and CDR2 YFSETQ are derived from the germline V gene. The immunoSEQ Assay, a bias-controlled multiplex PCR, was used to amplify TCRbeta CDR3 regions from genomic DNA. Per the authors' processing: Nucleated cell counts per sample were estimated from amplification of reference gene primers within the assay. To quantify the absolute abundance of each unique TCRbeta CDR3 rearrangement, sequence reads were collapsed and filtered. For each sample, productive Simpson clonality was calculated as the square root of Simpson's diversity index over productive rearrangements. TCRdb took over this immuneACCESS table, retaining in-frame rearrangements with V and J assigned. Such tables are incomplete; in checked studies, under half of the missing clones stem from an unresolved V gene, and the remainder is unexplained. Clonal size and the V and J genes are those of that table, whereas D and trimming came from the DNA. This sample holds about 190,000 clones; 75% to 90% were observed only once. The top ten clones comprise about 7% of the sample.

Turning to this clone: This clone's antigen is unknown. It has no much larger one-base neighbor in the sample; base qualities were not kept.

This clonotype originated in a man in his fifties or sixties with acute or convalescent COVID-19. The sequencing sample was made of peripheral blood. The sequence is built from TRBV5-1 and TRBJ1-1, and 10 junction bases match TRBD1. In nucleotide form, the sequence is TGCGCCAGCAGCTCGACAGGGGGCTCGGCGGCTGAAGCTTTCTTT. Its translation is CASSSTGGSAAEAFF.